A selection of T cell receptor beta chains follows, all from one sample in a study of CD8 T cells in Susac syndrome. TCRdb called the immunoSEQ multiplex PCR reads again in MiXCR, with one record for every CDR3 protein. The sample gives about 300,000 distinct CDR3 sequences, 92% of which show up once; about 0.07% is in the top ten. Sequencing was carried out using CD4+ T cells from PBMCs. These receptor sequences come from a human donor with multiple sclerosis. The CDR3 runs from the conserved cysteine through the conserved F or W. D genes are given only for firm matches. Only some rows state a clone size, as once, few, many or a class for expanded clones.

TRBJ1-1	TRBV7-2	once	TRBD1	15	TGTGCCAGCAGCTTATCAGGGGGCCCCCAGACTGAAGCTTTCTTT	CASSLSGGPQTEAFF
TRBJ2-7	TRBV7-2	.	.	15	TGTGCCAGCAGCCCGAGGGGGGGTAACGTCTACGAGCAGTACTTC	CASSPRGGNVYEQYF
TRBJ2-2	TRBV4-2	.	.	19	TGTGCCAGCAGCCAAGAGGTTTTGGGGGCTAGCCAAGTCACCGGGGAGCTGTTTTTT	CASSQEVLGASQVTGELFF
TRBJ2-7	TRBV2	few	.	14	TGTGCCAGCCGGTGGCTAGCGAACTCCTACGAGCAGTACTTC	CASRWLANSYEQYF
TRBJ2-3	TRBV7-2	.	.	15	TGTGCCAGCAAGATGGGGGACGGTAGCACAGATACGCAGTATTTT	CASKMGDGSTDTQYF
TRBJ1-2	TRBV7-9	.	.	11	TGTGCCAGCGGGGGGGCCAATGGCTACACCTTC	CASGGANGYTF
TRBJ2-5	TRBV9	.	TRBD1	15	TGTGCCAGCAGCGTAGCCCACAGGGGGCAAGAGACCCAGTACTTC	CASSVAHRGQETQYF
TRBJ2-1	TRBV5-1	.	TRBD1	12	TGCGCCAGCAGGTCGACAGGGTATGAGCAGTTCTTC	CASRSTGYEQFF
TRBJ1-2	TRBV2	.	TRBD1	15	TGTGCCAGCAGACCCAGGCAGGGGGCGAACTATGGCTACACCTTC	CASRPRQGANYGYTF
TRBJ2-5	TRBV20-1	.	.	13	TGCAGTGCTTTCCGGGACGATCAAGAGACCCAGTACTTC	CSAFRDDQETQYF
TRBJ1-3	TRBV12-3/TRBV12-4	.	TRBD1	15	TGTGCCAGCTTACTTCGGACAGGCCGTGGAAACACCATATATTTT	CASLLRTGRGNTIYF
TRBJ1-2	TRBV30	.	.	12	TGTGCCTGGAGGAGTGAGAACTATGGCTACACCTTC	CAWRSENYGYTF
TRBJ2-4	TRBV12-3/TRBV12-4	.	TRBD2	13	TGTGCCAGCAGTTTCGGACTAGCGGGGGTACAGTACTTC	CASSFGLAGVQYF
TRBJ1-4	TRBV20-1	.	.	13	TGCAGTGCTAGAGCTACCTCTAATGAAAAACTGTTTTTT	CSARATSNEKLFF
TRBJ2-2	TRBV2	.	TRBD2	18	TGTGCCAGCAGTGAAGCCGGAGTAGCGGGACTGAACACCGGGGAGCTGTTTTTT	CASSEAGVAGLNTGELFF
TRBJ2-2	TRBV6-1	.	.	15	TGTGCCAGCAGTCCCACAGACGACACCACCGGGGAGCTGTTTTTT	CASSPTDDTTGELFF
TRBJ1-4	TRBV3-1	once	TRBD1	14	TGTGCCAGCAGCCCATACGGGACAGATGAAAAACTGTTTTTT	CASSPYGTDEKLFF
TRBJ2-4	TRBV9	.	.	16	TGTGCCAGCAGCCCCGACCCTACAGTGGCCAAAAACATTCAGTACTTC	CASSPDPTVAKNIQYF
TRBJ1-2	TRBV7-9	.	.	12	TGTGCCAGCAGCCCGAGAGACTATGGCTACACCTTC	CASSPRDYGYTF
TRBJ1-1	TRBV5-6	once	TRBD1	15	TGTGCCAGCAGCTTAGGGACAGGTTTTGGAACTGAAGCTTTCTTT	CASSLGTGFGTEAFF
TRBJ2-7	TRBV5-6	.	TRBD2	16	TGTGCCAGCAGCCGCCTACTAGCGGGACGGTTTTACGAGCAGTACTTC	CASSRLLAGRFYEQYF
TRBJ2-7	TRBV7-9	.	.	14	TGTGCCAGCAGCTTTATCCGGGAGCCCTACGAGCAGTACTTC	CASSFIREPYEQYF
TRBJ1-1	TRBV7-8	.	.	14	TGTGCCAGCAGCCCCCAGGCGACGAACACTGAAGCTTTCTTT	CASSPQATNTEAFF
TRBJ1-2	TRBV6-5	.	.	15	TGTGCCAGCAGTTACTCAGCTCAAGGCGACGGGGGCTACACCTTC	CASSYSAQGDGGYTF
TRBJ2-6	TRBV20-1	.	.	15	TGCAGTGCTAGGGTGCCCTCCTCTGGGGCCAACGTCCTGACTTTC	CSARVPSSGANVLTF
TRBJ2-5	TRBV23-1	.	TRBD1	19	TGCGCCAGCAGTCCCGAGACAGGGGCCAGACTAGTTACCCAAGAGACCCAGTACTTC	CASSPETGARLVTQETQYF
TRBJ2-1	TRBV30	.	.	14	TGTGCCTGGACCAACCATGGGACCCAGGGTGAGCAGTTCTTC	CAWTNHGTQGEQFF
TRBJ2-3	TRBV5-4	.	TRBD2	16	TGTGCCAGCAGCGCCGGGAGCGGGAGGGCCACAGATACGCAGTATTTT	CASSAGSGRATDTQYF
TRBJ2-2	TRBV7-3	.	TRBD2	15	TGTGCCAGCAGCTTAACTAGCGGGGGGGGCACGGAGCTGTTTTTT	CASSLTSGGGTELFF
TRBJ2-2	TRBV28	few	.	12	TGTGCCAGCAGTACCCGCCCCGGGGAGCTGTTTTTT	CASSTRPGELFF
TRBJ2-2	TRBV5-1	.	TRBD1	14	TGCGCCAGCAAAGAGGGGGCGCACCCCGGGGAGCTGTTTTTT	CASKEGAHPGELFF